These T cell receptor beta chains were read from a single sample in a study of radiation and T cells in renal cell carcinoma. Profiled with immunoSEQ multiplex PCR; TCRdb holds only in-frame clones, not every one. The sample yields fewer than 10,000 clones, roughly 67% seen once. This material consisted of tumor tissue, taken from a patient whose treatment was nephrectomy without radiotherapy. All receptors derive from a man between 60 and 75 years old with renal cell carcinoma. CDR3s include the opening cysteine and the closing phenylalanine or tryptophan. The order of the fields is D gene, J gene, clone size, CDR3 length, V gene, CDR3 protein, CDR3 DNA. The D gene is left open where the match is weak. Clone size appears in some rows only: once, few, many, or a class for an expanded clone.

D: -
J: TRBJ2-6
size: once
length: 15
V: TRBV28
CDR3: CASSPGGSGANVLTF
DNA: TGTGCCAGCAGCCCTGGGGGGTCTGGGGCCAACGTCCTGACTTTC

D: -
J: TRBJ2-7
size: -
length: 12
V: TRBV5-1
CDR3: CAPRSDSYEQYF
DNA: TGCGCCCCCCGATCAGACTCCTACGAGCAGTACTTC

D: -
J: TRBJ1-2
size: -
length: 14
V: TRBV15
CDR3: CATSRDMAGYGYTF
DNA: TGTGCCACCAGCAGAGATATGGCGGGCTATGGCTACACCTTC

D: TRBD1
J: TRBJ2-7
size: few
length: 15
V: TRBV4-1
CDR3: CASSRVEGAAYEQYF
DNA: TGCGCCAGCAGCCGCGTAGAGGGGGCGGCCTACGAGCAGTACTTC

D: -
J: TRBJ2-7
size: -
length: 15
V: TRBV10-2
CDR3: CASSDRLAQTYEQYF
DNA: TGCGCCAGCAGTGATCGGCTAGCGCAAACCTACGAGCAGTACTTC

D: TRBD2
J: TRBJ2-7
size: -
length: 16
V: TRBV7-9
CDR3: CASSALAGGPRDEQYF
DNA: TGTGCCAGCAGCGCACTAGCGGGAGGGCCACGGGACGAGCAGTACTTC

D: TRBD2
J: TRBJ2-1
size: -
length: 15
V: TRBV25-1
CDR3: CASSTSGTTYNEQFF
DNA: TGTGCCAGCAGTACCTCCGGGACTACCTACAATGAGCAGTTCTTC

D: -
J: TRBJ2-5
size: -
length: 11
V: TRBV7-9
CDR3: CASQSGETQYF
DNA: TGTGCCAGCCAGAGTGGGGAGACCCAGTACTTC

D: -
J: TRBJ2-1
size: -
length: 12
V: TRBV11-2
CDR3: CASSLDRREQFF
DNA: TGTGCCAGCAGCTTAGATCGACGGGAGCAGTTCTTC

D: -
J: TRBJ1-5
size: -
length: 13
V: TRBV19
CDR3: CASSILDNQPQHF
DNA: TGTGCCAGTAGTATATTGGATAATCAGCCCCAGCATTTT

D: -
J: TRBJ2-7
size: -
length: 16
V: TRBV9
CDR3: CASSVGEGGFSYEQYF
DNA: TGTGCCAGCAGCGTAGGCGAGGGTGGATTCTCCTACGAGCAGTACTTC

D: -
J: TRBJ1-3
size: once
length: 18
V: TRBV28
CDR3: CASSPPEGRGGPGNTIYF
DNA: TGTGCCAGCAGTCCTCCCGAGGGGAGGGGAGGGCCTGGAAACACCATATATTTT

D: -
J: TRBJ2-7
size: -
length: 14
V: TRBV7-2
CDR3: CASSLIGPSYEQYF
DNA: TGTGCCAGCAGCTTAATCGGCCCCTCGTACGAGCAGTACTTC

D: -
J: TRBJ1-2
size: -
length: 14
V: TRBV6-5
CDR3: CASSLAQGQDGYTF
DNA: TGTGCCAGCAGCTTAGCCCAGGGTCAGGATGGCTACACCTTC

D: -
J: TRBJ2-5
size: -
length: 11
V: TRBV28
CDR3: CASTRQETQYF
DNA: TGTGCCAGCACCCGGCAAGAGACCCAGTACTTC

D: TRBD1
J: TRBJ2-1
size: -
length: 20
V: TRBV23-1
CDR3: CASSPWIRRDRGALYNEQFF
DNA: TGCGCCAGCAGTCCATGGATTCGCCGGGACAGGGGAGCCCTTTACAATGAGCAGTTCTTC

D: -
J: TRBJ2-7
size: -
length: 14
V: TRBV5-1
CDR3: CASSATGAAYEQYF
DNA: TGCGCCAGCAGCGCTACCGGGGCCGCCTACGAGCAGTACTTC